The text below deals with one T cell receptor (beta chain). These data come from a study of cytomegalovirus exposure and HLA in healthy donors. Primers: 60 Vbeta forward and 13 Jbeta reverse. Sequenced by immunoSEQ multiplex PCR; TCRdb stores in-frame clones only, minus some. The specimen's table records over 20,000 clones. The CDR3 consists of 17 residues. CDR1 is MGHRA, CDR2 YSYEKL, per germline. Unmatched junction bases numbered 6, after V lost 1 base and J lost 1 base. Input material: PBMCs. The origin of this receptor is a man in his 60s in good health and CMV-seropositive. This chain uses TRBV4-1 with TRBJ1-1, with 10 bases aligning to TRBD1. The CDR3 is CASSQVLDRGPNTEAFF. In nucleotides, the CDR3 is TGCGCCAGCAGCCAAGTACTAGACAGGGGGCCGAACACTGAAGCTTTCTTT.